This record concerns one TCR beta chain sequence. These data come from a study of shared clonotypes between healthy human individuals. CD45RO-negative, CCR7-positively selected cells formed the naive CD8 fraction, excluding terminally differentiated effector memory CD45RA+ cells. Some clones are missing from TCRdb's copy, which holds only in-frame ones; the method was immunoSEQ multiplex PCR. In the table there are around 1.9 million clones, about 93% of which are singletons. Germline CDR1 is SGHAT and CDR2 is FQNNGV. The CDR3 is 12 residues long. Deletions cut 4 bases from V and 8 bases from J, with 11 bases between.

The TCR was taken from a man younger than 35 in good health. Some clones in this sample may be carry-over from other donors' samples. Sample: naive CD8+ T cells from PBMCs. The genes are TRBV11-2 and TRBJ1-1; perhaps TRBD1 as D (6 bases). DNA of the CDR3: TGTGCCAGCAGCTCCGGGACAATCGAAGCTTTCTTT. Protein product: CASSSGTIEAFF.